A selection of T cell receptor beta chains follows, all from one sample in a study of blood T cell repertoires in COVID-19. Some clones are missing from TCRdb's copy, which holds only in-frame ones; the method was immunoSEQ multiplex PCR. Here the sample spans about 80,000 clones, about four fifths being singletons. Material for sequencing was peripheral blood. All receptors derive from a woman in her 70s with acute or convalescent COVID-19. Both conserved end residues are part of each CDR3. Fields, in order: J gene, V gene, clone size, D gene, CDR3 protein, CDR3 DNA. A D gene is named only where the DNA matches it firmly. Size values are once, few and many counts, or a class for expanded clones, and some rows have none.

J gene: TRBJ2-6
V gene: TRBV18
clone size: .
D gene: .
CDR3 protein: CASSPPQTGANVLTF
CDR3 DNA: TGTGCCAGCTCACCACCGCAGACTGGGGCCAACGTCCTGACTTTC

J gene: TRBJ2-1
V gene: TRBV27
clone size: .
D gene: TRBD2
CDR3 protein: CASSLGRGPTYNEQFF
CDR3 DNA: TGTGCCAGCAGTTTAGGGAGGGGCCCTACTTACAATGAGCAGTTCTTC

J gene: TRBJ2-6
V gene: TRBV10-3
clone size: .
D gene: .
CDR3 protein: CAIWGGAGANVLTF
CDR3 DNA: TGTGCCATCTGGGGGGGCGCTGGGGCCAACGTCCTGACTTTC

J gene: TRBJ1-1
V gene: TRBV12-5
clone size: .
D gene: .
CDR3 protein: CASGGTGGTEAFF
CDR3 DNA: TGTGCTAGTGGGGGGACTGGGGGCACTGAAGCTTTCTTT

J gene: TRBJ2-1
V gene: TRBV24-1
clone size: .
D gene: TRBD2
CDR3 protein: CATSELTSGRQFF
CDR3 DNA: TGTGCCACCAGTGAGCTGACTAGCGGGAGGCAGTTCTTC

J gene: TRBJ1-2
V gene: TRBV14
clone size: once
D gene: .
CDR3 protein: CASSQDLGGDAYGYTF
CDR3 DNA: TGTGCCAGCAGCCAAGATCTCGGGGGAGATGCGTACGGCTACACCTTC

J gene: TRBJ2-7
V gene: TRBV30
clone size: .
D gene: .
CDR3 protein: CAWSVGRDEQYF
CDR3 DNA: TGTGCCTGGAGTGTTGGCAGGGACGAGCAGTACTTC

J gene: TRBJ2-1
V gene: TRBV4-2
clone size: .
D gene: .
CDR3 protein: CASSQEDIEYNEQFF
CDR3 DNA: TGTGCCAGCAGCCAAGAAGATATAGAATACAATGAGCAGTTCTTC

J gene: TRBJ2-6
V gene: TRBV7-2
clone size: .
D gene: .
CDR3 protein: CASSLGRAGANVLTF
CDR3 DNA: TGTGCCAGCAGCTTAGGGCGGGCTGGGGCCAACGTCCTGACTTTC

J gene: TRBJ2-7
V gene: TRBV7-3
clone size: .
D gene: .
CDR3 protein: CASSLTSGSYEQYF
CDR3 DNA: TGTGCCAGCAGCTTAACTAGCGGCTCCTACGAGCAGTACTTC

J gene: TRBJ1-5
V gene: TRBV20-1
clone size: .
D gene: .
CDR3 protein: CSASSVNQGIQPQHF
CDR3 DNA: TGCAGTGCTAGTTCGGTGAATCAGGGCATTCAGCCCCAGCATTTT

J gene: TRBJ1-1
V gene: TRBV18
clone size: .
D gene: .
CDR3 protein: CASSPDVRDTEAFF
CDR3 DNA: TGTGCCAGCTCACCGGACGTCAGGGACACTGAAGCTTTCTTT

J gene: TRBJ1-1
V gene: TRBV6-5
clone size: .
D gene: TRBD1
CDR3 protein: CASRGTENTEAFF
CDR3 DNA: TGTGCCAGCAGGGGGACAGAGAACACTGAAGCTTTCTTT

J gene: TRBJ1-1
V gene: TRBV19
clone size: .
D gene: .
CDR3 protein: CASTPRGNTEAFF
CDR3 DNA: TGTGCCAGTACCCCTCGCGGGAACACTGAAGCTTTCTTT

J gene: TRBJ2-5
V gene: TRBV7-9
clone size: .
D gene: TRBD2
CDR3 protein: CASSPGLAGASKETQYF
CDR3 DNA: TGTGCCAGCAGCCCCGGACTAGCGGGAGCCTCTAAAGAGACCCAGTACTTC

J gene: TRBJ2-2
V gene: TRBV14
clone size: .
D gene: .
CDR3 protein: CASSQEWTSNTGELFF
CDR3 DNA: TGTGCCAGCAGCCAAGAATGGACTTCTAACACCGGGGAGCTGTTTTTT

J gene: TRBJ2-5
V gene: TRBV30
clone size: .
D gene: TRBD1
CDR3 protein: CAWSVRDSVENNF
CDR3 DNA: TGTGCCTGGAGTGTAAGGGACAGCGTAGAAAACAACTTC

J gene: TRBJ1-2
V gene: TRBV6-5
clone size: .
D gene: TRBD1
CDR3 protein: CASRKDRGDGYTF
CDR3 DNA: TGTGCCAGCAGGAAAGACAGGGGCGATGGCTACACCTTC

J gene: TRBJ2-6
V gene: TRBV29-1
clone size: .
D gene: .
CDR3 protein: CSAASPGMGANVLTF
CDR3 DNA: TGCAGCGCCGCAAGCCCAGGGATGGGGGCCAACGTCCTGACTTTC

J gene: TRBJ2-3
V gene: TRBV5-6
clone size: .
D gene: TRBD2
CDR3 protein: CASSSRLAGGSDTQYF
CDR3 DNA: TGTGCCAGCAGCTCACGACTAGCGGGAGGTTCAGATACGCAGTATTTT

J gene: TRBJ1-1
V gene: TRBV7-9
clone size: .
D gene: .
CDR3 protein: CASSLESFNTEAFF
CDR3 DNA: TGTGCCAGCAGCTTAGAAAGCTTCAACACTGAAGCTTTCTTT

J gene: TRBJ1-4
V gene: TRBV5-1
clone size: once
D gene: TRBD1
CDR3 protein: CASSSSTGDRREKLFF
CDR3 DNA: TGCGCCAGCAGCTCTTCGACCGGGGACAGACGGGAAAAACTGTTTTTT

J gene: TRBJ1-4
V gene: TRBV4-1
clone size: .
D gene: .
CDR3 protein: CASSRFVGADNEKLFF
CDR3 DNA: TGCGCCAGCAGCCGATTCGTGGGGGCGGATAATGAAAAACTGTTTTTT

J gene: TRBJ2-1
V gene: TRBV11-3
clone size: .
D gene: TRBD2
CDR3 protein: CASSLGTSGVYNEQFF
CDR3 DNA: TGTGCCAGCAGCTTAGGTACTAGCGGGGTTTACAATGAGCAGTTCTTC

J gene: TRBJ2-1
V gene: TRBV5-1
clone size: .
D gene: TRBD2
CDR3 protein: CASSWAGTSSSREQFF
CDR3 DNA: TGCGCCAGCAGCTGGGCGGGGACTAGCTCCTCAAGGGAGCAGTTCTTC

J gene: TRBJ2-7
V gene: TRBV9
clone size: .
D gene: .
CDR3 protein: CASSVATGTRDTIHEQYF
CDR3 DNA: TGTGCCAGCAGCGTAGCTACAGGAACCCGGGACACAATCCACGAGCAGTACTTC

J gene: TRBJ2-7
V gene: TRBV9
clone size: .
D gene: TRBD1
CDR3 protein: CASSVAGQGAEQYF
CDR3 DNA: TGTGCCAGCAGCGTGGCAGGACAGGGAGCCGAGCAGTACTTC

J gene: TRBJ2-1
V gene: TRBV2
clone size: few
D gene: TRBD2
CDR3 protein: CASRLAGGRGEQFF
CDR3 DNA: TGTGCCAGCAGATTAGCGGGAGGGCGGGGTGAGCAGTTCTTC

J gene: TRBJ2-3
V gene: TRBV5-1
clone size: .
D gene: TRBD2
CDR3 protein: CASSFSGSGDTQYF
CDR3 DNA: TGCGCCAGCAGCTTTAGCGGGAGCGGGGATACGCAGTATTTT

J gene: TRBJ2-5
V gene: TRBV5-1
clone size: .
D gene: TRBD2
CDR3 protein: CASSTGLAEKTQYF
CDR3 DNA: TGCGCCAGCAGCACCGGACTAGCGGAAAAGACCCAGTACTTC

J gene: TRBJ2-2
V gene: TRBV29-1
clone size: .
D gene: .
CDR3 protein: CSAEGGAPTGELFF
CDR3 DNA: TGCAGCGCCGAGGGGGGGGCGCCCACCGGGGAGCTGTTTTTT

J gene: TRBJ1-2
V gene: TRBV5-1
clone size: .
D gene: .
CDR3 protein: CASSLISGDNGYTF
CDR3 DNA: TGCGCCAGCAGCCTAATCTCCGGGGACAATGGCTACACCTTC

J gene: TRBJ2-3
V gene: TRBV7-3
clone size: .
D gene: TRBD2
CDR3 protein: CASSLQGTSGIDTQYF
CDR3 DNA: TGTGCCAGCAGCTTACAGGGGACTAGCGGGATTGATACGCAGTATTTT

J gene: TRBJ1-3
V gene: TRBV30
clone size: .
D gene: .
CDR3 protein: CAWSLTGSGNTIYF
CDR3 DNA: TGTGCCTGGAGTCTCACGGGCTCTGGAAACACCATATATTTT

J gene: TRBJ1-1
V gene: TRBV19
clone size: .
D gene: TRBD1
CDR3 protein: CASTERGLTEAFF
CDR3 DNA: TGTGCCAGTACCGAGAGGGGGCTGACTGAAGCTTTCTTT

J gene: TRBJ2-7
V gene: TRBV21-1
clone size: once
D gene: .
CDR3 protein: CASSKGQGGPFNYEQYF
CDR3 DNA: TGTGCCAGCAGCAAAGGACAGGGGGGCCCCTTCAACTACGAGCAGTACTTC

J gene: TRBJ1-2
V gene: TRBV6-6
clone size: .
D gene: .
CDR3 protein: CASSSRQTNYGYTF
CDR3 DNA: TGTGCCAGCAGTTCACGACAGACTAACTATGGCTACACCTTC

J gene: TRBJ2-5
V gene: TRBV19
clone size: .
D gene: TRBD2
CDR3 protein: CASRDTRTSGGKETQYF
CDR3 DNA: TGTGCCAGTAGAGACACTCGGACTAGCGGGGGCAAAGAGACCCAGTACTTC

J gene: TRBJ2-3
V gene: TRBV7-3
clone size: .
D gene: TRBD2
CDR3 protein: CASSWTSGTDTQYF
CDR3 DNA: TGTGCCAGCAGTTGGACTAGCGGCACAGATACGCAGTATTTT

J gene: TRBJ1-1
V gene: TRBV5-1
clone size: .
D gene: TRBD1
CDR3 protein: CASSWDRPGTEAFF
CDR3 DNA: TGCGCCAGCAGCTGGGACAGACCGGGGACTGAAGCTTTCTTT

J gene: TRBJ1-1
V gene: TRBV7-9
clone size: .
D gene: .
CDR3 protein: CASSHAGGRGAEAFF
CDR3 DNA: TGTGCCAGCAGCCACGCAGGAGGCAGGGGTGCTGAAGCTTTCTTT

J gene: TRBJ2-7
V gene: TRBV9
clone size: .
D gene: TRBD2
CDR3 protein: CASSVAMGTSGRTDEQYF
CDR3 DNA: TGTGCCAGCAGCGTAGCAATGGGGACTAGCGGGAGGACCGACGAGCAGTACTTC

J gene: TRBJ2-1
V gene: TRBV14
clone size: .
D gene: TRBD2
CDR3 protein: CASSQGREFFIEQFF
CDR3 DNA: TGTGCCAGCAGCCAAGGGCGGGAGTTTTTCATTGAGCAGTTCTTC

J gene: TRBJ2-1
V gene: TRBV6-4
clone size: .
D gene: TRBD2
CDR3 protein: CAVPQVWAEIAGASTNEQFF
CDR3 DNA: TGTGCCGTACCCCAGGTCTGGGCCGAAATAGCGGGAGCGAGTACGAATGAGCAGTTCTTC

J gene: TRBJ1-3
V gene: TRBV7-2
clone size: .
D gene: .
CDR3 protein: CASSSIPAGISGNTIYF
CDR3 DNA: TGTGCCAGCAGCTCCATCCCGGCAGGGATCTCTGGAAACACCATATATTTT

J gene: TRBJ2-3
V gene: TRBV3-1/TRBV3-2
clone size: .
D gene: .
CDR3 protein: CASSQDPGLTDTQYF
CDR3 DNA: TGTGCCAGCAGCCAAGATCCCGGGTTGACAGATACGCAGTATTTT

J gene: TRBJ1-4
V gene: TRBV19
clone size: .
D gene: .
CDR3 protein: CASSLDRSTNEKLFF
CDR3 DNA: TGTGCCAGTAGTCTGGACAGATCAACTAATGAAAAACTGTTTTTT

J gene: TRBJ1-6
V gene: TRBV27
clone size: once
D gene: .
CDR3 protein: CASRLDFVSPLHF
CDR3 DNA: TGTGCCAGCAGGTTGGACTTTGTCTCACCCCTCCACTTT

J gene: TRBJ2-7
V gene: TRBV27
clone size: .
D gene: TRBD1
CDR3 protein: CASSPSGTGGAEQYF
CDR3 DNA: TGTGCCAGCAGTCCGTCCGGGACAGGGGGCGCGGAGCAGTACTTC

J gene: TRBJ2-1
V gene: TRBV7-9
clone size: few
D gene: .
CDR3 protein: CASSSIRGMNEQFF
CDR3 DNA: TGTGCCAGCAGCTCAATCAGGGGAATGAATGAGCAGTTCTTC

J gene: TRBJ1-2
V gene: TRBV7-2
clone size: .
D gene: .
CDR3 protein: CASSLVWRGNYGYTF
CDR3 DNA: TGTGCCAGCAGCTTAGTCTGGCGGGGGAACTATGGCTACACCTTC

J gene: TRBJ2-1
V gene: TRBV7-3
clone size: .
D gene: TRBD2
CDR3 protein: CASSRAGARYNEQFF
CDR3 DNA: TGTGCCAGCAGTCGAGCGGGAGCGCGGTACAATGAGCAGTTCTTC

J gene: TRBJ2-2
V gene: TRBV6-2/TRBV6-3
clone size: .
D gene: TRBD1
CDR3 protein: CASSYRDRDTGELFF
CDR3 DNA: TGTGCCAGCAGTTACAGGGACAGGGATACCGGGGAGCTGTTTTTT